The source of this T cell receptor (beta chain) is a study of blood T cell repertoires in COVID-19. This clone was detected only once. The V gene's germline CDR1 is SNHLY and CDR2 FYNNEI. V lost 6 bases, J lost 0 bases, and 17 bases lay in between. The CDR3 spans 16 residues. Authors' analysis steps: Using reference gene primer amplification, nucleated cell counts were estimated. TCRdb's copy holds only in-frame clones and misses some; the assay was immunoSEQ multiplex PCR. D and trimming come from the DNA, and the V and J calls and clone size come from that table. This table has a few hundred thousand clones, approximately 88% appearing once.

This chain joins TRBV2 and TRBJ1-2; a possible D gene is TRBD1 (5 bases). Source material: peripheral blood. The TCR sequence derives from a woman in her 50s with COVID-19, enrolled during active disease. The CDR3 spells CASRTVPPLTNYGYTF. The CDR3 DNA reads as TGTGCCAGCAGGACAGTGCCGCCCCTCACTAACTATGGCTACACCTTC.